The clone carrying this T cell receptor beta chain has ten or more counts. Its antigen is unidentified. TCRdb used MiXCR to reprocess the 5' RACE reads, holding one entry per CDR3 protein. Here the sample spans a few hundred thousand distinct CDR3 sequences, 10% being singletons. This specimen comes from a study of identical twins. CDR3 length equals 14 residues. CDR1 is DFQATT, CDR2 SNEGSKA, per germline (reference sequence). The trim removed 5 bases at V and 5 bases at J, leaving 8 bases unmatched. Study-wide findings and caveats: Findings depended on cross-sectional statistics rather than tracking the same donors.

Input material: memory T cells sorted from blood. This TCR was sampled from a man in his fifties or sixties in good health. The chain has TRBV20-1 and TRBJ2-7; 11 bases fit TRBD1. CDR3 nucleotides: TGCAGTGCTTGTCGGGACAGGGGGACTAACGAGCAGTACTTC. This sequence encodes CSACRDRGTNEQYF.